This TCR beta chain was recovered during a study of T cell repertoires in cytomegalovirus infection. TCRdb re-called the reads with MiXCR, one entry per CDR3 protein. The table has approximately 500,000 distinct CDR3 sequences, approximately 10% seen once. The V end lost 2 bases, the J end lost 3 bases, and 11 bases lay between the germline ends. The CDR3 spans 14 residues. In germline, CDR1 is SGHTA, CDR2 FQGNSA. General study points: Clonotype analysis showed dominance of the ex vivo response by HLA-C-restricted CMV-specific TCR beta clonotypes.

This clonotype was observed at least ten times. Its antigen is still unknown. The origin of this receptor is a human donor in good health (CMV status not recorded). Some clones in this sample may be carry-over from other donors' samples. Source material: PBMCs. The V gene is TRBV7-2, the J gene TRBJ2-7, with D tentatively TRBD1 (5 bases). The chain's CDR3 is CASSLTGTVYEQYF. The CDR3 coding sequence is TGTGCCAGCAGCTTAACAGGAACCGTCTACGAGCAGTACTTC.